The text below deals with one T cell receptor (beta chain). Its antigen target is currently unknown. Base qualities are not recorded, but no much larger clone differs from it by a single base. The source of the sample is a study of blood T cell repertoires in COVID-19 (TCRdb year 2020). Describing the broader study: The collaborator samples originated in the United States, Italy and Spain and spanned the acute and convalescent phases of COVID-19. The prospective study material was composed of cDNA or gDNA derived from T cells, B-cell-depleted T cells, or PBMCs. The dataset comprised deeply sampled blood TCRbeta repertoires from subjects exposed to, actively infected with, or recovered from COVID-19. A freely available public database, intended as a resource for researchers studying the immune response to SARS-CoV-2, is where the repertoires were released. Samples came from the ongoing ImmuneRACE study (first 160 participants) plus 1,254 subjects from 6 global collaborators. A de-identified subject ID, COVID-19 status, age in years and sex were almost always included in the sample metadata. Where available, HLA class I and class II types were taken from metadata supplied by the sample provider and were not determined by assay-based typing.

From V the trimming removes 3 bases and from J it removes 7 bases, while the gene matches leave 8 bases of the junction unaccounted for. The CDR3 has 15 amino acids, counting the end cysteine and phenylalanine. Solely the CDR3 DNA is kept, with 45 bases framed from the first base. Reading the germline V gene gives CDR1 KGHSH and CDR2 LQKENI. Participants in the prospective study were enrolled through a virtual design, were aged about 18 to 90 years, and lived in roughly 25 United States geographic areas. To assign participants to cohorts, the prospective study relied on clinical history that participants themselves reported in a screening survey and a study questionnaire. Mobile phlebotomists in the prospective study collected whole blood, serum and a nasopharyngeal or oropharyngeal swab from every participant. Over a roughly 2-month period, participants in the prospective study had the option of providing additional blood draws and questionnaires. Blood samples from the prospective study were shipped frozen or at room temperature prior to DNA extraction.

The immunoSEQ Assay, a bias-controlled multiplex PCR, was used to amplify TCRbeta CDR3 regions from genomic DNA. From the authors' description of their analysis: Nucleated cell counts per sample were estimated from amplification of reference gene primers within the assay. To quantify the absolute abundance of each unique TCRbeta CDR3 rearrangement, sequence reads were collapsed and filtered. For each sample, productive Simpson clonality was calculated as the square root of Simpson's diversity index over productive rearrangements. TCRdb re-hosts the immuneACCESS table, in-frame sequences only. Its copies lack some clones; in the studies checked, an unresolved V gene accounts for under half of them, and the cause for the rest is not known. V and J calls and clone size follow that table, whereas D and trimming were derived from the DNA. This sample lists around 49,000 clones; 60% to 80% were detected once. About 5% of the sample goes to the ten largest clones.

Paper-wide results and their limitations: The quantity of clinical and demographic metadata differed by source and by participant and was supplied without curation.

The receptor comes from a woman between 50 and 59 years old with acute COVID-19. Sequenced material: PBMCs or T cells enriched from blood (not recorded which). This receptor chain uses TRBV18 and TRBJ1-4; 7 bases in between match TRBD1. This receptor carries the CDR3 CASSPTGNRGEKLFF. The nucleotides are TGTGCCAGCTCACCGACAGGGAACAGGGGTGAAAAACTGTTTTTT.